Listed here are 24 T cell receptor beta chains from one sample, sequenced in a study of T-cell reconstitution after alpha-beta-depleted transplantation in children. Using unique molecular identifiers, the investigators prepared the TCRbeta library. Each CDR3 protein gets one entry after TCRdb re-called the PCR reads with MiXCR. The data contain hundreds of thousands of distinct CDR3 sequences, 10% to 15% of them seen just once; the ten biggest clones take up 2.2%. The material was PBMCs, mostly from graft donor cells, obtained 360 days after TCRalphabeta/CD19-depleted stem cell transplant. These receptors came from a male patient younger than 18 who had a stem cell transplant for acute myeloid leukemia, so the T cells may come from the graft donor.

This clonotype turned up a few times. The V gene is TRBV20-1, the J gene TRBJ2-1; 10 bases fit TRBD2. The trim removed 3 bases at V and 7 bases at J, leaving 15 bases unmatched. Germline values: CDR1 DFQATT, CDR2 SNEGSKA (reference sequence). This CDR3 comprises 17 residues. CDR3 amino acids: CSASRQRASGSSNEQFF. The CDR3 nucleotides are TGCAGTGCTAGTAGACAGAGAGCTAGCGGGAGCTCGAATGAGCAGTTCTTC.

This clonotype has more than one count but fewer than ten. The chain combines TRBV5-1 with TRBJ2-2; either TRBD1 or TRBD2 may fit D (5 bases each). Germline CDR1 and CDR2: SGHRS and YFSETQ. V lost 3 bases to trimming and J lost 2 bases, with 8 bases between them. The CDR3 loop spans 14 amino acids. CDR3 DNA sequence: TGCGCCAGCAGCTGGGGGATTAACACCGGGGAGCTGTTTTTT. Translation gives CASSWGINTGELFF. Combining the CDR3 with reference TRBV5-1 and TRBJ2-2 gives the whole variable domain KAGVTQTPRYLIKTRGQQVTLSCSPISGHRSVSWYQQTPGQGLQFLFEYFSETQRNKGNFPGRFSGRQFSNSRSEMNVSTLELGDSALYLCASSWGINTGELFFGEGSRLTVL.

The gene calls are TRBV20-1 and TRBJ2-1, with 7 positions matching TRBD2. Per the germline V gene, CDR1 is DFQATT and CDR2 is SNEGSKA (reference sequence). There are 14 residues in the CDR3. Trimming cost V 3 bases and J 0 bases; bases outside gene matches: 2. CDR3 DNA sequence: TGCAGTGCTAGCCGGGGGGTCTCCTACAATGAGCAGTTCTTC. Its protein is CSASRGVSYNEQFF.

This clonotype occurred a few times. The J gene is TRBJ2-1, the V gene TRBV5-1; either TRBD1 or TRBD2 may supply D (5 bases each). Trimming removed 4 bases at V and 8 bases at J, with 22 bases between. This CDR3 has 16 residues. The germline V gene has CDR1 SGHRS and CDR2 YFSETQ. The CDR3 loop is CASSPVLGTQQYEQFF. CDR3 sequence (DNA): TGCGCCAGCAGCCCAGTCCTCGGGACCCAACAATATGAGCAGTTCTTC. Complete variable domain (other parts from reference TRBV5-1 and TRBJ2-1): KAGVTQTPRYLIKTRGQQVTLSCSPISGHRSVSWYQQTPGQGLQFLFEYFSETQRNKGNFPGRFSGRQFSNSRSEMNVSTLELGDSALYLCASSPVLGTQQYEQFFGPGTRLTVL.

CDR3 bases: TGTGCCAGCAGCTTGGTGGCTGATTACACAGATACGCAGTATTTT. Translated: CASSLVADYTDTQYF. The chain links TRBV5-5 to TRBJ2-3; no reliable D call. V dropped 0 bases and J dropped 2 bases, with 10 bases sitting between them. The CDR3 is 15 residues long. The germline CDR1 and CDR2 sequences are SGHKS and YYEKEE (reference sequence).

This clonotype was detected a few times. This chain joins TRBV5-5 and TRBJ2-5; 7 positions match TRBD1. Germline lookup yields CDR1 SGHKS and CDR2 YYEKEE (reference sequence). CDR3 size: 14 residues. Trimming took 0 bases from V and 5 from J; bases not matched to a gene: 4. The CDR3 here is CASSLVSGGETQYF. The CDR3 DNA is TGTGCCAGCAGCTTGGTTTCAGGGGGTGAGACCCAGTACTTC.

The CDR3 region has the DNA TGCGCCAGCAGGAGCGGAGAGACCCAGTACTTC. It translates to CASRSGETQYF. This rearrangement joins TRBV5-1 to TRBJ2-5; a weak D match, TRBD2 (5 bases). V dropped 5 bases and J dropped 4 bases, with 6 bases sitting between them. Germline assignment: CDR1 SGHRS and CDR2 YFSETQ. The CDR3 extends over 11 amino acids.

The V call is TRBV20-1, the J call TRBJ2-3; TRBD1 might be the D (5 bases). The germline CDR1 and CDR2 sequences are DFQATT and SNEGSKA (reference sequence). Trimming removed 3 bases from V and 2 bases from J, with 15 bases in between. The CDR3 runs to 15 residues. The CDR3 DNA follows: TGCAGTGCTAGCCACCAGGACACGCACACAGATACGCAGTATTTT. As protein: CSASHQDTHTDTQYF.

This clonotype was seen a few times. The rearrangement links TRBV20-1 to TRBJ2-1; no clear D gene. V shed 0 bases and J shed 9 bases, with 9 bases lying between them. CDR3 length: 12 amino acids. Per germline, CDR1 DFQATT and CDR2 SNEGSKA (reference sequence). The CDR3 coding sequence is TGCAGTGCTAGAGATAGGCTCGGTGAGCAGTTCTTC. This translates into CSARDRLGEQFF.

This clonotype turned up a few times. The V call is TRBV4-3, the J call TRBJ2-1; unclear D gene. V was shortened by 3 bases and J by 6 bases, with 12 bases between the two germline ends. In germline, CDR1 is LGHNA, CDR2 YSLEER. The CDR3 contains 14 residues. The CDR3 sequence is CASSHDLVTNEQFF. The DNA of the CDR3 is TGCGCCAGCAGCCATGATCTAGTCACCAATGAGCAGTTCTTC.

This clonotype occurred many times. The J gene is TRBJ2-7, the V gene TRBV5-1, with TRBD2 identical over 9 bases. Germline CDR1 and CDR2: SGHRS and YFSETQ. This CDR3 has 15 residues. J was trimmed by 5 bases and V by 4 bases; bases with no gene match: 10. Written as DNA, the CDR3 is TGCGCCAGCAGCCCGCGGGTAGCGGGAGTCCACGAGCAGTACTTC. This codes for CASSPRVAGVHEQYF.

This clonotype was observed a few times. The chain links TRBV6-2 or TRBV6-3 to TRBJ2-1, with 7 positions matching TRBD2. V was pared by 9 bases and J by 5 bases, with 13 bases of the junction left unmatched. Germline V gives CDR1 MNHEY, CDR2 SVGEGT. CDR3 length: 15 residues. CDR3 amino acids: CASGGEPWRDNEQFF. Here the CDR3 DNA reads TGTGCCAGTGGGGGGGAGCCGTGGCGGGACAATGAGCAGTTCTTC.

CDR3 sequence: CASSVGTSGEQFF. In DNA, the CDR3 is TGTGCCAGCAGCGTCGGGACTAGCGGTGAGCAGTTCTTC. The V gene is TRBV7-6, the J gene TRBJ2-1; 11 bases fit TRBD2. Germline V gives CDR1 SGHVS, CDR2 FNYEAQ. CDR3 length equals 13 residues. Losses at the gene ends were 5 bases for V and 9 bases for J; bases not matched to a gene: 3.

This clonotype was counted only a few times. The germline gene is not matched at one end of the junction; a read error may be the cause. The gene calls are TRBV7-7 and TRBJ2-7; 9 bases are shared with TRBD1. This CDR3 is 17 amino acids long. Germline assignment: CDR1 SSHAT and CDR2 FNYEAQ (reference sequence). The CDR3 loop reads CASSPSPGTGKVHEQYF. The CDR3 nucleotides are TGTGCTAGCAGCCCTAGCCCTGGGACAGGGAAAGTCCACGAGCAGTACTTC.

Only a few counts were recorded for this clonotype. V is TRBV2 and J is TRBJ2-3; 9 bases are a match to TRBD2. The CDR3 contains 15 residues. Germline V gene lookup returns CDR1 SNHLY and CDR2 FYNNEI. V was clipped by 6 bases and J by 0 bases; unmatched bases: 4. The CDR3 nucleotides read TGTGCCAGCAGACGACTAGCGGATAGCACAGATACGCAGTATTTT. Its protein is CASRRLADSTDTQYF.

The V gene is TRBV7-2, the J gene TRBJ2-7; possible D gene TRBD2, 5 bases. The CDR3 has 15 residues. The ends were cut back, 0 bases at V and 3 bases at J, with 12 bases in the middle. In germline, CDR1 is SGHTA, CDR2 FQGNSA. The CDR3 here is CASSLAAGSGYEQYF. In DNA, the CDR3 is TGTGCCAGCAGCTTAGCGGCGGGTTCAGGCTACGAGCAGTACTTC. Variable domain in full (rest from reference TRBV7-2 and TRBJ2-7): GAGVSQSPSNKVTEKGKDVELRCDPISGHTALYWYRQSLGQGLEFLIYFQGNSAPDKSGLPSDRFSAERTGGSVSTLTIQRTQQEDSAVYLCASSLAAGSGYEQYFGPGTRLTVT.

The rearrangement links TRBV7-2 to TRBJ2-3; D unresolved. The germline CDR1 and CDR2 sequences are SGHTA and FQGNSA. The ends were cut back, 4 bases at V and 2 bases at J, with 13 bases in the middle. This CDR3 is built from 15 residues. The CDR3 region has the DNA TGTGCCAGCAGCTGGGAACTCGTTTCCACAGATACGCAGTATTTT. This codes for CASSWELVSTDTQYF.

The rearrangement links TRBV19 to TRBJ2-2; D possibly corresponds to TRBD2 (6 bases). V was clipped by 6 bases and J by 0 bases, with 14 bases between them. The CDR3 runs to 16 residues. Germline V lookup: CDR1 LNHDA, CDR2 SQIVND (reference sequence). The CDR3 is CASRKGGTANTGELFF. The CDR3 DNA reads TGTGCCAGTAGGAAGGGCGGGACGGCGAACACCGGGGAGCTGTTTTTT.

The sample holds many counts of this clonotype. The chain joins TRBV2 to TRBJ2-2; no reliable D call. Looked up from germline, CDR1 is SNHLY and CDR2 is FYNNEI. This CDR3 spans 12 amino acids. V lost 7 bases to trimming and J lost 6 bases, with 9 bases between them. CDR3 region: CASILAAGELFF. The DNA of the CDR3 is TGTGCCAGCATTCTGGCGGCCGGGGAGCTGTTTTTT.

The CDR3 DNA is TGTGCCAGCAGCCTGTGGCTCCCATCAGGTCGAGAGCAGTACTTC. It is translated as CASSLWLPSGREQYF. The chain combines TRBV3-1 with TRBJ2-7; D call uncertain. Germline assignment: CDR1 LGHDT and CDR2 YNNKEL (reference sequence). The V and J ends lost 4 bases and 7 bases respectively, with 20 bases between them. CDR3 length: 15 amino acids.

About this clonotype itself: A much larger clone is a single base away; this may be a read error. The chain combines TRBV12-3 or TRBV12-4 with TRBJ2-5, with TRBD2 identical over 11 bases. The CDR3 has 15 amino acids. V was pared by 3 bases and J by 3 bases, with 3 bases of the junction left unmatched. The CDR3 reads CASSLSTSGKETQYF. CDR3 sequence (DNA): TGTGCCAGCAGTTTGTCGACTAGCGGGAAAGAGACCCAGTACTTC.

This clonotype was recorded many times. V is TRBV4-3 and J is TRBJ2-1; 9 bases map to TRBD2. V lost 0 bases to trimming and J lost 1 base; unmatched junction nucleotides: 7. CDR3 length: 18 amino acids. CDR1 is LGHNA, CDR2 YSLEER, per germline. The DNA of the CDR3 is TGCGCCAGCAGCCAAGAAGGGCCTAGCGGGATTTCCTACAATGAGCAGTTCTTC. It specifies CASSQEGPSGISYNEQFF.

In this sample, this clonotype turned up a few times. This chain joins TRBV7-3 and TRBJ2-1, with TRBD2 matching 8 bases. This CDR3 contains 18 residues. V trimming: 1 base; J trimming: 4 bases; junction bases outside the gene matches: 12. Germline lookup yields CDR1 SGHTA and CDR2 FQGTGA. The CDR3 nucleotides are TGTGCCAGCAGCTTAAATCTAGCGGGCCTCCGGGGTTACAATGAGCAGTTCTTC. It yields the protein CASSLNLAGLRGYNEQFF.

J is TRBJ2-5 and V is TRBV12-3 or TRBV12-4; D unclear. The germline V and J ends were trimmed by 6 bases and 1 base, with 12 bases remaining between them. There are 14 residues in the CDR3. The CDR3 bases are TGTGCCAGCAGCCCCTCGACCGTCCAAGAGACCCAGTACTTC. Its translation: CASSPSTVQETQYF.